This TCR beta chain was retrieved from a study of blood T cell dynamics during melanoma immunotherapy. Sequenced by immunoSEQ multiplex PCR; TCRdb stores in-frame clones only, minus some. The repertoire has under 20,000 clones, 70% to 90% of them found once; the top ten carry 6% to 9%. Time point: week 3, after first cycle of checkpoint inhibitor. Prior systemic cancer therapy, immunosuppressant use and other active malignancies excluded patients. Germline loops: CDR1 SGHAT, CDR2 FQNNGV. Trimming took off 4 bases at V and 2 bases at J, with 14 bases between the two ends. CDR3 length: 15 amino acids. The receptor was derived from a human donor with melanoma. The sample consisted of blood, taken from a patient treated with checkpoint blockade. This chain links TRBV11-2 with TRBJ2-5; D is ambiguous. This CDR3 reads CASSYHQTVQETQYF. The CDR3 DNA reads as TGTGCCAGCAGCTACCACCAGACTGTACAAGAGACCCAGTACTTC.